The clone carrying this T cell receptor (beta chain) was observed a handful of times. PCR was performed a second time for about 7 to 11 cycles using a sample-barcoded 5' primer and a J-beta primer mix. TCRdb re-called the 5' RACE reads through MiXCR, storing one row per CDR3 protein. The sample contains about 680,000 distinct CDR3 sequences, around 48% of which appear only once. This record belongs to a study of blood T cells in healthy people across ages. Specimen: blood. This sequence was found in an older woman in good health.

The CDR3 coding sequence is TGTGCCAGCTCCCTACTAGCGACCCAAGAGACCCAGTACTTC. As protein: CASSLLATQETQYF. This chain connects TRBV7-2 to TRBJ2-5; 7 positions agree with TRBD2. V trimming: 8 bases; J trimming: 1 base; junction bases outside the gene matches: 7. The germline V gene encodes CDR1 SGHTA and CDR2 FQGNSA. The CDR3 has 14 residues.